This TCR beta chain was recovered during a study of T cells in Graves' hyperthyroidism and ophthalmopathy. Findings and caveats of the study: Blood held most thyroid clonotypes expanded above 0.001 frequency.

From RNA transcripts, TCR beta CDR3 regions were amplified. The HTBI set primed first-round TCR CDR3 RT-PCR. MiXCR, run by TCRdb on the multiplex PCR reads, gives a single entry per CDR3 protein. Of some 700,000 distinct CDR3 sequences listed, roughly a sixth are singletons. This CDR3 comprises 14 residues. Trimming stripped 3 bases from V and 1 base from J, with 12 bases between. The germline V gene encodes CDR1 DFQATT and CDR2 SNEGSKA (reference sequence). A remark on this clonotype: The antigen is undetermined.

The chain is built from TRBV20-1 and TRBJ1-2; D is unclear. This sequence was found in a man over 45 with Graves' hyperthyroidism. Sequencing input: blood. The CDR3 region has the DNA TGCAGTGCTAGGGAAATAAGAAGTAACTATGGCTACACCTTC. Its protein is CSAREIRSNYGYTF.